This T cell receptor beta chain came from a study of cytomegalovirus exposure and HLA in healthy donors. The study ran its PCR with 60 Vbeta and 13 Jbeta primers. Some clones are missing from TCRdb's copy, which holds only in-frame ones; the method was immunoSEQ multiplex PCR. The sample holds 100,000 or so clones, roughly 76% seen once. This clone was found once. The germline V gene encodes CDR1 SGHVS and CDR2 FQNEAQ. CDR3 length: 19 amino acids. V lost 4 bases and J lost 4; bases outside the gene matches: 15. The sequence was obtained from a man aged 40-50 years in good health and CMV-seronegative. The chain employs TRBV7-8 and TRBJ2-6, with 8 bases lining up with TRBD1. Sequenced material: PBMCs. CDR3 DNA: TGTGCCAGCAGCTCGGCCCCGGGCAGGGGGCAGGCGGGGGCCAACGTCCTGACTTTC. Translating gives CASSSAPGRGQAGANVLTF.